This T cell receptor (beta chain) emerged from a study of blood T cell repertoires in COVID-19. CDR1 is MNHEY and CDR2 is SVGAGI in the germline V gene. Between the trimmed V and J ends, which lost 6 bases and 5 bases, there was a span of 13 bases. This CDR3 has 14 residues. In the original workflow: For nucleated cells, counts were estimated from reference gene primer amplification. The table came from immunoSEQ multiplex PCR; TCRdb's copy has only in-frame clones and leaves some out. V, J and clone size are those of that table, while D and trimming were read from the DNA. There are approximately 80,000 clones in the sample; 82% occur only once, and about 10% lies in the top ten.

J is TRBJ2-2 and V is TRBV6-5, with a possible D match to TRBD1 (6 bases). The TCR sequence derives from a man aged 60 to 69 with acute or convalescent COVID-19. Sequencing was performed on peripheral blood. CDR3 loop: CASSKGVQTGELFF. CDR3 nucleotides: TGTGCCAGCAGCAAGGGGGTGCAAACCGGGGAGCTGTTTTTT.